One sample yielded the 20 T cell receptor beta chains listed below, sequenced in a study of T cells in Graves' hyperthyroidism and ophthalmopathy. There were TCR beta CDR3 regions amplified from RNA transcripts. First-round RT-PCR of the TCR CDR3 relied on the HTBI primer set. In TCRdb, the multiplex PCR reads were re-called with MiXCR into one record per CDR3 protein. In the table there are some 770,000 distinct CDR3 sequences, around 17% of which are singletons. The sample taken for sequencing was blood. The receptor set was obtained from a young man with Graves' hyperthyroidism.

In nucleotides, the CDR3 is TGTGCCAGCAGGGGACAGGTGGGGCTGGGCACTGAAGCTTTCTTT. This codes for CASRGQVGLGTEAFF. This chain connects TRBV6-2 or TRBV6-3 to TRBJ1-1; TRBD1 aligns across 8 bases. Losses at the gene ends were 6 bases for V and 4 bases for J; bases not matched to a gene: 10. Germline-derived CDR1 and CDR2 are MNHEY and SVGEGT. The CDR3 length is 15 residues.

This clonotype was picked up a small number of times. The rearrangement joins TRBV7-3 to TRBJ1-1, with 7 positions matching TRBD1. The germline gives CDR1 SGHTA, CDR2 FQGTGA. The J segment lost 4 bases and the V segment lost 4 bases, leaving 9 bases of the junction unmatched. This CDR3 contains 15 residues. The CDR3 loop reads CASSSSGTVSTEAFF. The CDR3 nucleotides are TGTGCCAGCAGCTCGTCCGGGACAGTGAGCACTGAAGCTTTCTTT.

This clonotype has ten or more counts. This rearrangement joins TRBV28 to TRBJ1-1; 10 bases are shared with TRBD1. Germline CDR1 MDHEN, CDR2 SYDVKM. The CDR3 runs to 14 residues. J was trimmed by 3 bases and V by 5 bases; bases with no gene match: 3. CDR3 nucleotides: TGTGCCAGCAGTCCGGGACAGGGGCACACTGAAGCTTTCTTT. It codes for CASSPGQGHTEAFF.

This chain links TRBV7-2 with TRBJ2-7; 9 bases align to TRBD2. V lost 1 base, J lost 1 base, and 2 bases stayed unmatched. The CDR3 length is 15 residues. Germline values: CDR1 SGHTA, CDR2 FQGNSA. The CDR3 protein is CASSLGLAESYEQYF. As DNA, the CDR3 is TGTGCCAGCAGCTTAGGACTAGCGGAGTCCTACGAGCAGTACTTC.

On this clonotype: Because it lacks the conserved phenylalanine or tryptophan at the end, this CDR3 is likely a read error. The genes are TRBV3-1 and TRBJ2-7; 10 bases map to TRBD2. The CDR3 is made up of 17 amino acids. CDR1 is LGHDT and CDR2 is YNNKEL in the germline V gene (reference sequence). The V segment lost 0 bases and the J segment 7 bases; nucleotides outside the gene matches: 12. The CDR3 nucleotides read TGTGCCAGCAGCCAAGATGCTAGCGGGGGCTATTTATGGGAGCAGTACCTC. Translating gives CASSQDASGGYLWEQYL.

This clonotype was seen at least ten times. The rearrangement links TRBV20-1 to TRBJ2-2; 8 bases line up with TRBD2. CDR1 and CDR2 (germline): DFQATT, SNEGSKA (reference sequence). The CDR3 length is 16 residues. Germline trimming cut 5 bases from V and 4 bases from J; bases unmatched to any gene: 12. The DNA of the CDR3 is TGCAGTGCTTTACCGGGACTAGGGATGGGCACCGGGGAGCTGTTTTTT. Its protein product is CSALPGLGMGTGELFF.

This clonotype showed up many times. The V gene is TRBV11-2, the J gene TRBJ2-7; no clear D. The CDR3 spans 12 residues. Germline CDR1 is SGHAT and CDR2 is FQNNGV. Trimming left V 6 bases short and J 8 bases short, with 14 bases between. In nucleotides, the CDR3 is TGTGCCAGCAGTTACCGTCCGGGTAAGCAGTACTTC. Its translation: CASSYRPGKQYF.

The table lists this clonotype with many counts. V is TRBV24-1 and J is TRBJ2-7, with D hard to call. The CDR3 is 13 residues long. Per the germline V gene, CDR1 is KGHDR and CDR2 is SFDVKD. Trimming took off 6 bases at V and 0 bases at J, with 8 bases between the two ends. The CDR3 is CATSMGSSYEQYF. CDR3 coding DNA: TGTGCCACCAGTATGGGAAGCTCCTACGAGCAGTACTTC.

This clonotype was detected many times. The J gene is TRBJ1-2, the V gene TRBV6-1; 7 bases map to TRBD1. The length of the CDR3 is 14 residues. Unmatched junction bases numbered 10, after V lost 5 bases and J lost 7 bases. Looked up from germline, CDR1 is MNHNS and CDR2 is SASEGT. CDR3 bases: TGTGCCAGCAGTTCGACCCTTACAGGGGTTGGCTACACCTTC. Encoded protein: CASSSTLTGVGYTF.

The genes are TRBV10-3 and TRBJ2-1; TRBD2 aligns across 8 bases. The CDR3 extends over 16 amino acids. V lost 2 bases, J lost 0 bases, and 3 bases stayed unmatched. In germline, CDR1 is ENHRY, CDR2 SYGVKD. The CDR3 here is CAISEPGTSSYNEQFF. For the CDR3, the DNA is TGTGCCATCAGTGAGCCGGGGACTAGCTCCTACAATGAGCAGTTCTTC.

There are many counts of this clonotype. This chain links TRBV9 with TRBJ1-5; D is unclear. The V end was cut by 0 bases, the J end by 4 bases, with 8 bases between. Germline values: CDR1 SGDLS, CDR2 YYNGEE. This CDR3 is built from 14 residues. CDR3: CASSVAGVNQPQHF. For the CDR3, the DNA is TGTGCCAGCAGCGTAGCGGGCGTTAATCAGCCCCAGCATTTT.

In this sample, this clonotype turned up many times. Here the CDR3 reads CASSESSGTVQETQYF. CDR3 coding DNA: TGTGCCAGCAGTGAATCTAGCGGGACCGTACAAGAGACCCAGTACTTC. The rearrangement uses TRBV28 and TRBJ2-5, with 9 bases that match TRBD2. V shed 5 bases, J shed 2 bases, and the junction held 9 bases outside the gene matches. This CDR3 region has 16 residues. Germline loops: CDR1 MDHEN, CDR2 SYDVKM.

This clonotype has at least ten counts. The CDR3 region has the DNA TGTGCCAGCTCACCAAGGACAGGGTCCCACGAGCAGTACTTC. Encoded protein: CASSPRTGSHEQYF. The rearrangement uses TRBV18 and TRBJ2-7, with 8 positions matching TRBD1. V was clipped by 2 bases and J by 5 bases; unmatched bases: 5. The length of the CDR3 is 14 residues. CDR1 and CDR2 (germline): KGHSH, LQKENI.

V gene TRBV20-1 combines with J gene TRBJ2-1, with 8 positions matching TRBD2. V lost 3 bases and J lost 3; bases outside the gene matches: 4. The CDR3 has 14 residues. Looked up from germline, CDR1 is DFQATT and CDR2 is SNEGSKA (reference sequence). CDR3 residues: CSASASGFYNEQFF. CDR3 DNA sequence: TGCAGTGCTAGTGCTAGCGGGTTCTACAATGAGCAGTTCTTC.

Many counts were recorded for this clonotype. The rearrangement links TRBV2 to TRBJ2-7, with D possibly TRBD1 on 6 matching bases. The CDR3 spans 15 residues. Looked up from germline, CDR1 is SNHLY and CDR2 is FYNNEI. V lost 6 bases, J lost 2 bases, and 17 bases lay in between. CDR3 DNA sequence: TGTGCCAGCAGCTCCGGGACACTCACTGCCTACGAGCAGTACTTC. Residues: CASSSGTLTAYEQYF.

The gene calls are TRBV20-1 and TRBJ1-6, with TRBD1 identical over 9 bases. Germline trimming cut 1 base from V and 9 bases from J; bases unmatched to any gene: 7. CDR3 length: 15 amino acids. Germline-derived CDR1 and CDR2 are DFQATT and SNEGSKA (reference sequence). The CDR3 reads CSARGIDRGVSPLHF. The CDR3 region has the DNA TGCAGTGCTAGAGGGATTGACAGGGGGGTTTCACCCCTCCACTTT.

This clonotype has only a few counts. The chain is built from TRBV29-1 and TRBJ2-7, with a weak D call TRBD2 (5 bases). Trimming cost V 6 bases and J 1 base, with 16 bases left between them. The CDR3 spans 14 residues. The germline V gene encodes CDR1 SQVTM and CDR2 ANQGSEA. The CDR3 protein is CSVPREGTSYEQYF. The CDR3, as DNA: TGCAGCGTCCCCAGAGAGGGCACATCCTACGAGCAGTACTTC.

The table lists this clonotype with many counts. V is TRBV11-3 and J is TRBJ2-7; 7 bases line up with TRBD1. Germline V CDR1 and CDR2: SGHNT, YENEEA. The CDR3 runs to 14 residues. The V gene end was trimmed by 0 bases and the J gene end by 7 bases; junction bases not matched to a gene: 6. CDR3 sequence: CASSLEEGAREQYF. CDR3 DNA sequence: TGTGCCAGCAGCTTAGAAGAGGGGGCGAGGGAGCAGTACTTC.

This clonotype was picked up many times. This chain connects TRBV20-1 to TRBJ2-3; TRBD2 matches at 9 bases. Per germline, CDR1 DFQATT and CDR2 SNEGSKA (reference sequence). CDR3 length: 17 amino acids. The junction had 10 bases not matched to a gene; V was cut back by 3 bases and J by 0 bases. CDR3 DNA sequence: TGCAGTGCTAGGAAGACTAGCGGAGCCCCTAGCACAGATACGCAGTATTTT. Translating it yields CSARKTSGAPSTDTQYF.

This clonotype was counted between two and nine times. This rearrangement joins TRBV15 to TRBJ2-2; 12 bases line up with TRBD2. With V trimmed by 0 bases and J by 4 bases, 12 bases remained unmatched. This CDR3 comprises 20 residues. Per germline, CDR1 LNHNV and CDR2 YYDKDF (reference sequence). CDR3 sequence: CATSRDRRLAGDHSTGELFF. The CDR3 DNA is TGTGCCACCAGCAGAGATCGGAGACTAGCGGGGGATCACAGCACCGGGGAGCTGTTTTTT.